The rows below give T cell receptor beta chains drawn from one sample of a study of shared clonotypes between healthy human individuals. TCRdb's copy holds only in-frame clones and misses some; the assay was immunoSEQ multiplex PCR. The data contain about 2 million clones, about 95% of them singletons. Specimen: naive CD8+ T cells sorted from blood. The source of these receptors is a man aged 18 to 35 in good health. CDR3s include the opening cysteine and the closing phenylalanine or tryptophan. The D gene is left open where the match is weak.

v_gene: TRBV7-9
j_gene: TRBJ1-4
d_gene: .
CDR3aa: CASRDRDSTNEKLFF
CDR3nt: TGTGCCAGCAGGGACCGGGACTCAACTAATGAAAAACTGTTTTTT

v_gene: TRBV6-5
j_gene: TRBJ1-1
d_gene: .
CDR3aa: CASSYGLGTEAFF
CDR3nt: TGTGCCAGCAGTTACGGGTTGGGTACTGAAGCTTTCTTT

v_gene: TRBV7-9
j_gene: TRBJ2-1
d_gene: .
CDR3aa: CASSLAPNEQFF
CDR3nt: TGTGCCAGCAGCTTAGCGCCGAATGAGCAGTTCTTC

v_gene: TRBV4-1
j_gene: TRBJ2-5
d_gene: .
CDR3aa: CASSQAGARETQYF
CDR3nt: TGCGCCAGCAGCCAAGCTGGAGCTCGGGAGACCCAGTACTTC

v_gene: TRBV6-1
j_gene: TRBJ1-2
d_gene: .
CDR3aa: CASSEVEGYTF
CDR3nt: TGTGCCAGCAGTGAAGTAGAGGGCTACACCTTC

v_gene: TRBV7-8
j_gene: TRBJ1-4
d_gene: .
CDR3aa: CASSFDGNNEKLFF
CDR3nt: TGTGCCAGCAGCTTCGACGGGAATAATGAAAAACTGTTTTTT

v_gene: TRBV4-2
j_gene: TRBJ2-3
d_gene: .
CDR3aa: CASSRTDTQYF
CDR3nt: TGTGCCAGCAGCCGTACAGATACGCAGTATTTT

v_gene: TRBV7-9
j_gene: TRBJ2-7
d_gene: .
CDR3aa: CASSLAREYEQYF
CDR3nt: TGTGCCAGCAGCTTAGCCAGGGAATACGAGCAGTACTTC

v_gene: TRBV9
j_gene: TRBJ1-2
d_gene: .
CDR3aa: CASSTNAGSHGYTF
CDR3nt: TGTGCCAGCAGCACTAATGCAGGGTCTCATGGCTACACCTTC

v_gene: TRBV5-6
j_gene: TRBJ2-7
d_gene: .
CDR3aa: CASSLRGGEQYF
CDR3nt: TGTGCCAGCAGCTTAAGGGGGGGCGAGCAGTACTTC

v_gene: TRBV6-5
j_gene: TRBJ1-4
d_gene: .
CDR3aa: CASRRQSNEKLFF
CDR3nt: TGTGCCAGCAGGCGACAGTCTAATGAAAAACTGTTTTTT

v_gene: TRBV20-1
j_gene: TRBJ2-7
d_gene: .
CDR3aa: CSAVEDYEQYF
CDR3nt: TGCAGTGCTGTCGAGGACTACGAGCAGTACTTC

v_gene: TRBV2
j_gene: TRBJ2-7
d_gene: TRBD2
CDR3aa: CASSDMREGPSFGEQYF
CDR3nt: TGTGCCAGCAGTGATATGCGGGAGGGCCCCTCTTTTGGTGAGCAGTACTTC

v_gene: TRBV30
j_gene: TRBJ2-3
d_gene: .
CDR3aa: CAWTGPDTQYF
CDR3nt: TGTGCCTGGACTGGGCCGGATACGCAGTATTTT

v_gene: TRBV5-1
j_gene: TRBJ1-1
d_gene: .
CDR3aa: CASSSGPSEAFF
CDR3nt: TGCGCCAGCAGCTCGGGACCCTCTGAAGCTTTCTTT

v_gene: TRBV7-9
j_gene: TRBJ2-7
d_gene: TRBD2
CDR3aa: CASSPSAGGRWEQYF
CDR3nt: TGTGCCAGCAGCCCAAGCGCGGGAGGGAGGTGGGAGCAGTACTTC

v_gene: TRBV27
j_gene: TRBJ1-2
d_gene: TRBD1
CDR3aa: CASSLGQGGGYTF
CDR3nt: TGTGCCAGCAGTTTGGGACAGGGGGGAGGCTACACCTTC

v_gene: TRBV10-2
j_gene: TRBJ2-7
d_gene: .
CDR3aa: CASSGAGTTYEQYF
CDR3nt: TGCGCCAGCAGTGGGGCAGGTACAACCTACGAGCAGTACTTC

v_gene: TRBV7-6
j_gene: TRBJ2-7
d_gene: .
CDR3aa: CASSSGVTYEQYF
CDR3nt: TGTGCCAGCAGCTCAGGAGTTACCTACGAGCAGTACTTC

v_gene: TRBV2
j_gene: TRBJ2-1
d_gene: .
CDR3aa: CALEDPGGENEQFF
CDR3nt: TGTGCCCTAGAGGACCCCGGAGGGGAAAATGAGCAGTTCTTC

v_gene: TRBV6-1
j_gene: TRBJ1-2
d_gene: .
CDR3aa: CASSERDNYGYTF
CDR3nt: TGTGCCAGCAGTGAGCGAGATAACTATGGCTACACCTTC

v_gene: TRBV5-1
j_gene: TRBJ2-2
d_gene: TRBD1
CDR3aa: CASSSEDRGNTGELFF
CDR3nt: TGCGCCAGCAGCTCTGAGGACAGGGGGAACACCGGGGAGCTGTTTTTT

v_gene: TRBV5-6
j_gene: TRBJ2-7
d_gene: .
CDR3aa: CASSYDYEQYF
CDR3nt: TGTGCCAGCAGCTACGACTACGAGCAGTACTTC

v_gene: TRBV28
j_gene: TRBJ2-7
d_gene: TRBD1
CDR3aa: CASSSTGTGYEQYF
CDR3nt: TGTGCCAGCAGTTCCACCGGGACAGGGTACGAGCAGTACTTC

v_gene: TRBV27
j_gene: TRBJ2-7
d_gene: .
CDR3aa: CASSLGGGNFYEQYF
CDR3nt: TGTGCCAGCAGTTTGGGAGGGGGTAATTTCTACGAGCAGTACTTC

v_gene: TRBV27
j_gene: TRBJ2-3
d_gene: .
CDR3aa: CASRLAPTDTQYF
CDR3nt: TGTGCCAGCAGGCTAGCGCCCACAGATACGCAGTATTTT

v_gene: TRBV11-2
j_gene: TRBJ2-1
d_gene: .
CDR3aa: CASSLAGWDEQFF
CDR3nt: TGTGCCAGCAGCTTAGCAGGGTGGGATGAGCAGTTCTTC

v_gene: TRBV7-9
j_gene: TRBJ2-7
d_gene: TRBD2
CDR3aa: CASSDFGEGYEQYF
CDR3nt: TGTGCCAGCAGCGACTTTGGGGAGGGGTACGAGCAGTACTTC

v_gene: TRBV7-6
j_gene: TRBJ2-7
d_gene: TRBD2
CDR3aa: CASSLRTSDEQYF
CDR3nt: TGTGCCAGCAGCTTACGGACTAGCGACGAGCAGTACTTC

v_gene: TRBV6-6
j_gene: TRBJ2-1
d_gene: .
CDR3aa: CAGRGFGEQFF
CDR3nt: TGTGCCGGCCGGGGGTTCGGTGAGCAGTTCTTC

v_gene: TRBV25-1
j_gene: TRBJ1-2
d_gene: .
CDR3aa: CASSGLTQGFGYGYTF
CDR3nt: TGTGCCAGCAGTGGATTAACACAGGGTTTTGGCTATGGCTACACCTTC

v_gene: TRBV12-5
j_gene: TRBJ1-1
d_gene: .
CDR3aa: CASGPPSPSGTEAFF
CDR3nt: TGTGCTAGTGGTCCCCCGTCCCCGTCGGGCACTGAAGCTTTCTTT

v_gene: TRBV19
j_gene: TRBJ2-1
d_gene: TRBD2
CDR3aa: CASSILAGGEDNEQFF
CDR3nt: TGTGCCAGTAGTATACTAGCGGGGGGTGAAGACAATGAGCAGTTCTTC

v_gene: TRBV29-1
j_gene: TRBJ2-1
d_gene: .
CDR3aa: CSVDTAGAYNEQFF
CDR3nt: TGCAGCGTTGATACGGCGGGGGCTTACAATGAGCAGTTCTTC